Below are 32 T cell receptor beta chains sequenced from a single sample in a study of yellow fever vaccine responses in identical twins. In TCRdb, the RT-PCR reads were re-called with MiXCR into one record per CDR3 protein. The sample includes fewer than 600 distinct CDR3 sequences, around 74% of them seen just once. Sequencing used T cells from blood (PBMCs), unsorted or a sorted subset (not recorded which), obtained before or after yellow fever vaccination (not recorded which). Receptors were obtained from a female donor who received the yellow fever vaccine.

This clonotype came up a few times. The chain is built from TRBV4-3 and TRBJ2-1; the D gene is possibly TRBD2 (6 bases). The V gene lost 0 bases and the J gene lost 7 bases, with 16 bases spanning the gap. The CDR3 runs to 16 residues. Germline V lookup: CDR1 LGHNA, CDR2 YSLEER. The CDR3 spells CASSQDDGSAGNEQFF. The CDR3 region has the DNA TGCGCCAGCAGCCAAGATGACGGGTCAGCGGGTAATGAGCAGTTCTTC.

This clonotype was found a few times. This sequence joins TRBV7-6 and TRBJ2-2; 8 nucleotides align to TRBD1. V shed 5 bases and J 7 bases; nucleotides not matched to a gene: 12. The germline gives CDR1 SGHVS, CDR2 FNYEAQ. The CDR3 is 16 residues long. The CDR3, as DNA: TGTGCCAGCAGCCCCTCGGACAGGGCGATCGGCGGGGAGCTGTTTTTT. Protein sequence: CASSPSDRAIGGELFF.

This sequence joins TRBV4-3 and TRBJ2-3; no reliable D call. Trimming left V 0 bases short and J 4 bases short, with 8 bases between. The CDR3 length is 14 residues. Germline V gene sequence: CDR1 LGHNA, CDR2 YSLEER. CDR3 region: CASSQDNRADTQYF. The CDR3 nucleotides read TGCGCCAGCAGCCAAGACAACCGGGCAGATACGCAGTATTTT.

This clonotype was seen a handful of times. The V call is TRBV6-5, the J call TRBJ1-5; no firm D call. CDR3 size: 17 residues. Trimming cost V 2 bases and J 1 base, with 15 bases left between them. Germline V gives CDR1 MNHEY, CDR2 SVGAGI. Here the CDR3 DNA reads TGTGCCAGCAGTTACGGACGGGCGGGAGAGAGCAATCAGCCCCAGCATTTT. This gives the protein CASSYGRAGESNQPQHF.

V gene TRBV11-1 combines with J gene TRBJ1-6; D is ambiguous. This CDR3 is built from 12 residues. Trimming took 2 bases from V and 14 from J, leaving 10 bases between them. The germline V gene has CDR1 SGHAT and CDR2 FQDESV (reference sequence). CDR3 in amino acids: CASSLNEDSLHF. In DNA, the CDR3 is TGTGCCAGCAGCTTAAACGAGGATTCCCTCCACTTT.

This clonotype was counted once. This chain joins TRBV11-1 and TRBJ1-1; the D gene is possibly TRBD1 (5 bases). Germline V gives CDR1 SGHAT, CDR2 FQDESV (reference sequence). The V gene lost 1 base and the J gene lost 1 base, with 7 bases spanning the gap. The CDR3 extends over 14 amino acids. The CDR3 sequence: CASSLGQGNTEAFF. CDR3 sequence (DNA): TGTGCCAGCAGCTTAGGGCAGGGGAACACTGAAGCTTTCTTT. Complete variable domain (other parts from reference TRBV11-1 and TRBJ1-1): EAEVAQSPRYKITEKSQAVAFWCDPISGHATLYWYRQILGQGPELLVQFQDESVVDDSQLPKDRFSAERLKGVDSTLKIQPAELGDSAMYLCASSLGQGNTEAFFGQGTRLTVV.

The rearrangement uses TRBV4-1 and TRBJ2-7; TRBD1 agrees at 7 bases. The CDR3 extends over 16 amino acids. Germline V CDR1 and CDR2: MGHRA, YSYEKL. The trim removed 1 base at V and 4 bases at J, leaving 10 bases unmatched. DNA for the CDR3: TGCGCCAGCAGCCAAGTGGGTACTGACAGGGATTACGAGCAGTACTTC. Translated: CASSQVGTDRDYEQYF.

The chain recombines TRBV24-1 with TRBJ1-2; no clear D. The V gene's germline CDR1 is KGHDR and CDR2 SFDVKD. The CDR3 has 13 amino acids. Trimming left V 0 bases short and J 3 bases short, with 4 bases between. The chain's CDR3 is CATSDLADYGYTF. CDR3 DNA sequence: TGTGCCACCAGTGATTTGGCCGACTATGGCTACACCTTC.

The V call is TRBV6-2 or TRBV6-3, the J call TRBJ2-1, with TRBD2 identical over 14 bases. This CDR3 has 15 residues. With 4 bases clipped from V and 8 bases from J, the junction kept 4 bases outside the gene matches. Germline assignment: CDR1 MNHEY and CDR2 SVGEGT. This CDR3 reads CASSSGTSGSYEQFF. CDR3 coding DNA: TGTGCCAGCAGTTCCGGGACTAGCGGGAGTTATGAGCAGTTCTTC.

The V call is TRBV25-1, the J call TRBJ2-7, with D tentatively TRBD2 (5 bases). Per the germline V gene, CDR1 is MGHDK and CDR2 is SYGVNS. The V gene lost 3 bases and the J gene lost 3 bases, with 9 bases spanning the gap. The length of the CDR3 is 13 residues. The CDR3 bases are TGTGCCAGCAGTGATGGGAGAATCTACGAGCAGTACTTC. Its translation: CASSDGRIYEQYF.

The J gene is TRBJ2-3, the V gene TRBV30; 8 positions match TRBD2. Germline V lookup: CDR1 GTSNPN, CDR2 SVGIG (reference sequence). V shed 0 bases and J 1 base; nucleotides not matched to a gene: 0. CDR3 size: 14 residues. The CDR3 spells CAWSVAGGTDTQYF. In DNA form, the CDR3 reads TGTGCCTGGAGTGTAGCGGGGGGCACAGATACGCAGTATTTT.

The rearrangement uses TRBV7-9 and TRBJ2-5; no firm D call. V lost 3 bases, J lost 5 bases, and 7 bases lay in between. The germline gives CDR1 SEHNR, CDR2 FQNEAQ (reference sequence). The CDR3 is 12 residues long. CDR3 DNA sequence: TGTGCCAGCAGCTTCCCTTTGGAGACCCAGTACTTC. Protein: CASSFPLETQYF.

The chain couples TRBV4-1 to TRBJ1-1; possibly TRBD1 for D (6 bases). The CDR3 has 16 residues. The V gene's germline CDR1 is MGHRA and CDR2 YSYEKL. V was trimmed by 1 base and J by 0 bases, leaving 12 bases between them. CDR3 residues: CASSQAQGRMNTEAFF. CDR3 nucleotides: TGCGCCAGCAGCCAAGCCCAGGGGAGAATGAACACTGAAGCTTTCTTT.

The rearrangement joins TRBV6-5 to TRBJ2-3, with D perhaps matching TRBD2 (5 bases). This CDR3 spans 16 amino acids. Trimming pared 0 bases from V and 0 bases from J, leaving 10 bases between. The germline gives CDR1 MNHEY, CDR2 SVGAGI. The CDR3 nucleotides read TGTGCCAGCAGTTACTCTCGGGGTCAAAGCACAGATACGCAGTATTTT. It specifies CASSYSRGQSTDTQYF.

The chain has TRBV5-6 and TRBJ1-1; the D is unclear. Germline-derived CDR1 and CDR2 are SGHDT and YYEEEE. This CDR3 spans 11 amino acids. Trimming shortened V by 4 bases and J by 11 bases, and 12 bases separated the two germline ends. The DNA of the CDR3 is TGTGCCAGCAGCATAGGACGAGCTGCTTTCTTT. Its protein product is CASSIGRAAFF.

This sequence joins TRBV6-5 and TRBJ2-1; no firm D call. This CDR3 comprises 13 residues. Germline CDR1 reads MNHEY; CDR2 reads SVGAGI. Trimming took off 0 bases at V and 4 bases at J, with 4 bases between the two ends. CDR3 nucleotide sequence: TGTGCCAGCAGTTACTCGACTTACAATGAGCAGTTCTTC. This sequence encodes CASSYSTYNEQFF.

This clonotype was observed a single time. The CDR3 sequence is CSANVSGSFYEQYF. DNA of the CDR3: TGCAGTGCTAATGTCAGCGGGAGTTTTTACGAGCAGTACTTC. The chain employs TRBV20-1 and TRBJ2-7; 8 nucleotides agree with TRBD2. This CDR3 spans 14 amino acids. The V segment lost 4 bases and the J segment 4 bases; nucleotides outside the gene matches: 9. Germline CDR1 reads DFQATT; CDR2 reads SNEGSKA (reference sequence).

CDR3 sequence: CASSQDLTGSYEQYF. The CDR3 DNA reads TGCGCCAGCAGCCAAGATTTGACAGGGTCCTACGAGCAGTACTTC. The chain recombines TRBV4-3 with TRBJ2-7; 7 bases align to TRBD1. V was clipped by 0 bases and J by 1 base; unmatched bases: 3. The CDR3 runs to 15 residues. CDR1 is LGHNA, CDR2 YSLEER, per germline.

This chain uses TRBV4-1 with TRBJ2-1, with TRBD2 identical over 7 bases. The CDR3 contains 14 residues. The J segment lost 4 bases and the V segment lost 6 bases, leaving 6 bases of the junction unmatched. Germline CDR1 MGHRA, CDR2 YSYEKL. CDR3: CASRVLAEYNEQFF. The CDR3 nucleotides read TGCGCCAGCAGGGTTCTAGCGGAGTACAATGAGCAGTTCTTC.

This clonotype appeared once. This chain uses TRBV11-1 with TRBJ1-2; no firm D call. The CDR3 extends over 14 amino acids. Trimming removed 4 bases from V and 7 bases from J, with 16 bases in between. Germline lookup yields CDR1 SGHAT and CDR2 FQDESV (reference sequence). The CDR3 loop reads CASSSITALFGYTF. CDR3 sequence (DNA): TGTGCCAGCAGCTCCATTACTGCACTATTTGGCTACACCTTC.

The chain combines TRBV20-1 with TRBJ2-5, with unresolved D. CDR1 is DFQATT and CDR2 is SNEGSKA in the germline V gene (reference sequence). Trimming stripped 0 bases from V and 5 bases from J, with 13 bases between. The CDR3 has 14 residues. The CDR3: CSARDGSRAETQYF. CDR3 nucleotide sequence: TGCAGTGCTAGAGATGGCTCTAGGGCGGAGACCCAGTACTTC.

The V call is TRBV2, the J call TRBJ2-1; 10 bases align to TRBD2. V lost 5 bases and J lost 10; bases outside the gene matches: 5. This CDR3 contains 13 residues. Germline CDR1 SNHLY, CDR2 FYNNEI. This CDR3 is CASSSSGSPEQFF. In DNA, the CDR3 is TGTGCCAGCAGTTCTAGCGGGAGTCCCGAGCAGTTCTTC.

The chain carries TRBV20-1 and TRBJ2-7; no clear D gene. This CDR3 has 14 amino acids. Germline CDR1 is DFQATT and CDR2 is SNEGSKA (reference sequence). V lost 2 bases and J lost 0, with 11 bases in between. CDR3 in DNA: TGCAGTGCTAGACCCGGGCCGAGCTCCTACGAGCAGTACTTC. Translated, it gives CSARPGPSSYEQYF.

The chain has TRBV4-1 and TRBJ1-4; 9 nucleotides agree with TRBD1. V was pared by 2 bases and J by 7 bases, with 8 bases of the junction left unmatched. Germline-derived CDR1 and CDR2 are MGHRA and YSYEKL. The CDR3 has 16 residues. The DNA of the CDR3 is TGCGCCAGCAGCCAAACGAAGGGGACAGGGAGTGAAAAACTGTTTTTT. The encoded protein is CASSQTKGTGSEKLFF.

This clonotype was seen a handful of times. The rearrangement uses TRBV11-1 and TRBJ2-1, with 10 positions matching TRBD2. The CDR3 loop spans 18 amino acids. J was trimmed by 9 bases and V by 2 bases; bases with no gene match: 16. The germline V gene encodes CDR1 SGHAT and CDR2 FQDESV (reference sequence). CDR3 coding DNA: TGTGCCAGCAGCTTATACCGGGTACGGCTAGCGGGAGTAGGTGAGCAGTTCTTC. The encoded protein is CASSLYRVRLAGVGEQFF. The entire variable domain, with the rest obtained from reference TRBV11-1 and TRBJ2-1, is as follows: EAEVAQSPRYKITEKSQAVAFWCDPISGHATLYWYRQILGQGPELLVQFQDESVVDDSQLPKDRFSAERLKGVDSTLKIQPAELGDSAMYLCASSLYRVRLAGVGEQFFGPGTRLTVL.

This CDR3 reads CASSPRWGSNQPQHF. CDR3 nucleotides: TGTGCCAGCAGTCCACGCTGGGGTAGCAATCAGCCCCAGCATTTT. The chain employs TRBV6-1 and TRBJ1-5; no reliable D call. Trimming stripped 5 bases from V and 0 bases from J, with 11 bases between. Germline V gene sequence: CDR1 MNHNS, CDR2 SASEGT. CDR3 length equals 15 residues.

In its sample, this clonotype was seen a few times. This chain links TRBV10-1 with TRBJ1-2, with D perhaps matching TRBD1 (5 bases). Germline V gene sequence: CDR1 WNHNN, CDR2 SYGVQD (reference sequence). V gave up 4 bases and J gave up 1 base, with 22 bases separating them. This CDR3 is 18 amino acids long. CDR3 nucleotide sequence: TGCGCCAGCAGTGCCGAGGGGAGGGTAGGTAACTTTAACTATGGCTACACCTTC. As protein: CASSAEGRVGNFNYGYTF.

This chain links TRBV6-5 with TRBJ1-1; 9 nucleotides line up with TRBD1. From germline, CDR1 is MNHEY and CDR2 SVGAGI. The CDR3 totals 18 residues. The ends lost 0 bases at V and 4 bases at J; junction bases unmatched: 12. This CDR3 is CASSYSRDRAYLGTEAFF. The CDR3 DNA reads TGTGCCAGCAGTTACTCTCGGGACAGGGCGTATCTCGGCACTGAAGCTTTCTTT.

The V and J genes are TRBV11-1 and TRBJ2-7; D unclear. V was cut by 6 bases and J by 0 bases, with 9 bases left in between. The CDR3 extends over 13 amino acids. Germline CDR1 SGHAT, CDR2 FQDESV (reference sequence). The CDR3 nucleotides are TGTGCCAGCAGTCCGCCCGGCTCCTACGAGCAGTACTTC. Residues: CASSPPGSYEQYF.

This sequence joins TRBV28 and TRBJ2-7; perhaps TRBD2 as D (5 bases). The CDR3 contains 13 residues. CDR1 is MDHEN and CDR2 is SYDVKM in the germline V gene. V lost 10 bases, J lost 2 bases, and 15 bases lay in between. The CDR3 DNA sequence: TGTGCCACCCACCCGGGATGGGCCTACGAGCAGTACTTC. This gives the protein CATHPGWAYEQYF.

The V gene is TRBV7-9, the J gene TRBJ2-7, with D perhaps matching TRBD2 (5 bases). Germline V gene data show CDR1 as SEHNR and CDR2 as FQNEAQ (reference sequence). This CDR3 comprises 12 residues. With 5 bases removed from V and 5 bases from J, the gap between germline ends came to 10 bases. The chain's CDR3 is CASSLVGDEQYF. CDR3 in DNA: TGTGCCAGCAGCCTGGTGGGAGACGAGCAGTACTTC.

V is TRBV15 and J is TRBJ2-3, with D possibly TRBD1 on 7 matching bases. Deletions cut 3 bases from V and 6 bases from J, with 13 bases between. From germline, CDR1 is LNHNV and CDR2 YYDKDF (reference sequence). The CDR3 runs to 14 residues. The CDR3 nucleotides are TGTGCCACCAGCAGCCAGGGGGGCAGGGATACGCAGTATTTT. Its protein product is CATSSQGGRDTQYF.